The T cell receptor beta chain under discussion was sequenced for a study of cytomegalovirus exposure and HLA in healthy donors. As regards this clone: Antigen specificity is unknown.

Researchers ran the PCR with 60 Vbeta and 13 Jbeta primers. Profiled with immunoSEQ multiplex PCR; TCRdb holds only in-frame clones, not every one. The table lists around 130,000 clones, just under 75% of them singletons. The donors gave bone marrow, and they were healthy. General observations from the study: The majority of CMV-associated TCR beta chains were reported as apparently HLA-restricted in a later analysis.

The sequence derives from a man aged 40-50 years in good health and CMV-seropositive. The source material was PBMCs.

Here the CDR3 DNA reads TGTGCCTGGGCGGGGAGGACTGAAGCTTTCTTT. This gives the protein CAWAGRTEAFF. The chain carries TRBV30 and TRBJ1-1; D is unclear. Looked up from germline, CDR1 is GTSNPN and CDR2 is SVGIG (reference sequence). V was pared by 5 bases and J by 5 bases, with 9 bases between. The CDR3 has 11 amino acids.